This T cell receptor (beta chain) was obtained from a study of T cell responses to AZD1222 COVID-19 vaccine. Study observations and caveats: Spike-specific TCR breadth and depth grew following two AZD1222 doses. Donors in the cohort were predominantly white British and more often female, and clonal diversity was possibly underestimated. Spike was spanned by vaccine-associated CD4 TCRs, which were dominant at 160-218 and 743-854.

The ends lost 7 bases at V and 4 bases at J; junction bases unmatched: 7. The germline V gene has CDR1 SGHVS and CDR2 FNYEAQ. The CDR3 extends over 15 amino acids. A note on this clone: The antigen is undetermined.

The data were produced by immunoSEQ multiplex PCR, yet TCRdb's version contains in-frame clones alone and is incomplete. This table holds approximately 140,000 clones, about 90% found once. Sequenced material: peripheral blood, taken 28 days after the second AZD1222 dose. The clonotype originates from an adult who received the AZD1222 COVID-19 vaccine. This chain joins TRBV7-6 and TRBJ2-3; 11 bases are shared with TRBD2. The DNA of the CDR3 is TGTGCCAGCACGTTAGCGGGGGGGCCTGCAGATACGCAGTATTTT. It yields the protein CASTLAGGPADTQYF.